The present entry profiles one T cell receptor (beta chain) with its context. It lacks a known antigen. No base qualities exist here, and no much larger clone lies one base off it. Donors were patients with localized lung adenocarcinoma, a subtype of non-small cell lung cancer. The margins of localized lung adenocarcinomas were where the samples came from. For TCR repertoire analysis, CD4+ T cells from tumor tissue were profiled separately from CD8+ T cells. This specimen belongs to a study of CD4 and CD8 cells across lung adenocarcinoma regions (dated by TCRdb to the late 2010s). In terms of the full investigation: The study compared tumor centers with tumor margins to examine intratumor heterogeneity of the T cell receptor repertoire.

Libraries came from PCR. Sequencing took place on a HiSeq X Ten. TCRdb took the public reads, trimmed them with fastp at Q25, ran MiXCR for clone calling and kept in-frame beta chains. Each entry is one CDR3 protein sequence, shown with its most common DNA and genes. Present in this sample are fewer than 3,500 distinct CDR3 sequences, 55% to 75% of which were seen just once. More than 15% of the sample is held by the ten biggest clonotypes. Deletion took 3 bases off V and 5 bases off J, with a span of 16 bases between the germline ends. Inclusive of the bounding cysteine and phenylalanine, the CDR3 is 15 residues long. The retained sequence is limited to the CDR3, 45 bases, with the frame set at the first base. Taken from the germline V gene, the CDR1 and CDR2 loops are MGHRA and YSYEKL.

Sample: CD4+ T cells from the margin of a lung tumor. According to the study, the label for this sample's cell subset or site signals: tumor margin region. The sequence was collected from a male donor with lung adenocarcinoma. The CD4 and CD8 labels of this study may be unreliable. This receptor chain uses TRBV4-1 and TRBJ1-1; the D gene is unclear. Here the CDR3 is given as CASSHPGRGWTEAFF. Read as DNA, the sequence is TGCGCCAGCAGCCATCCCGGGCGGGGATGGACTGAAGCTTTCTTT.